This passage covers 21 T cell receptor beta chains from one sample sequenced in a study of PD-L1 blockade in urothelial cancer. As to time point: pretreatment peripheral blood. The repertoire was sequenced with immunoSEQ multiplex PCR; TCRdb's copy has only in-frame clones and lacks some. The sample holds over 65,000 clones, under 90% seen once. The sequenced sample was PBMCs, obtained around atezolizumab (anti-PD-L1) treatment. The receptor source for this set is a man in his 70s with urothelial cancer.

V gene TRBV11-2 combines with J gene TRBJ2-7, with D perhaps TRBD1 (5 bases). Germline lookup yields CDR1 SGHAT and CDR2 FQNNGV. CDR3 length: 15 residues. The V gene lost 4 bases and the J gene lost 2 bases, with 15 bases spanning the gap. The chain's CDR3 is CASSSPRGSPYEQYF. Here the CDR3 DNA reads TGTGCCAGCAGCTCACCAAGGGGTAGTCCCTACGAGCAGTACTTC.

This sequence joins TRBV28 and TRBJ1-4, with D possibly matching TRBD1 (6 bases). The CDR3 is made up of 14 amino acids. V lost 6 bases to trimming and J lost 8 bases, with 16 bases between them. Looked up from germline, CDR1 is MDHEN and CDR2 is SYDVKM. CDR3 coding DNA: TGTGCCAGCAGCTCCGGGGGGCTGGGGGAAAAACTGTTTTTT. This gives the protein CASSSGGLGEKLFF.

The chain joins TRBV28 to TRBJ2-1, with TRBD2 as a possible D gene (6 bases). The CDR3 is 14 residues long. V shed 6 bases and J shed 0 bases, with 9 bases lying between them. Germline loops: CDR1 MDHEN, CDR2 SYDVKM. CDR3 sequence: CASRSGGSYNEQFF. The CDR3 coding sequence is TGTGCCAGCAGGTCCGGGGGCTCCTACAATGAGCAGTTCTTC.

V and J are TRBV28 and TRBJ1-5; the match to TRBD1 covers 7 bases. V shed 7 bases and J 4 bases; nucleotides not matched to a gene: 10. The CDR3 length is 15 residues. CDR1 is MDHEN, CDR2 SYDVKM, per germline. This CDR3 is CASTELTGNNQPQHF. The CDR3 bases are TGTGCCAGCACCGAATTGACAGGGAATAATCAGCCCCAGCATTTT.

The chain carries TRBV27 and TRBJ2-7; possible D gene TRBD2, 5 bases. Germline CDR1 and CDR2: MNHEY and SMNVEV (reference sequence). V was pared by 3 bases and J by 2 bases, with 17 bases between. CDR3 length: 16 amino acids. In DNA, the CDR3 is TGTGCCAGCAGTTTTGGCGGTTCTGGGCGGGCCTACGAGCAGTACTTC. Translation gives CASSFGGSGRAYEQYF.

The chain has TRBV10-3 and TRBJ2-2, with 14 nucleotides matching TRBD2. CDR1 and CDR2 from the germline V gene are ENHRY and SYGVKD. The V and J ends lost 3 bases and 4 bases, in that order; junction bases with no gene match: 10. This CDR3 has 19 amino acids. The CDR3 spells CAISDLTSGRAEGTGELFF. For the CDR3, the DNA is TGTGCCATCAGTGACCTGACTAGCGGGAGGGCCGAAGGCACCGGGGAGCTGTTTTTT.

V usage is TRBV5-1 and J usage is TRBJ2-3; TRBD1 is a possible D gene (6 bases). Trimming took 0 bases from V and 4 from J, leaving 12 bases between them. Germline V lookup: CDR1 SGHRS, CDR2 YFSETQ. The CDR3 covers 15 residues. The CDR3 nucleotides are TGCGCCAGCAGCTTGGAGGGCAGGGGTGCAGATACGCAGTATTTT. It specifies CASSLEGRGADTQYF.

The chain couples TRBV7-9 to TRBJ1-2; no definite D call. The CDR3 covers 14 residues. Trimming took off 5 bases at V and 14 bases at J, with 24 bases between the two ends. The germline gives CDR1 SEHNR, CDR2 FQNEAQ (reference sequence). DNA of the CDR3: TGTGCCAGCAGCATTTGGCGGGATCAAATTGAGAGTACCTTC. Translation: CASSIWRDQIESTF.

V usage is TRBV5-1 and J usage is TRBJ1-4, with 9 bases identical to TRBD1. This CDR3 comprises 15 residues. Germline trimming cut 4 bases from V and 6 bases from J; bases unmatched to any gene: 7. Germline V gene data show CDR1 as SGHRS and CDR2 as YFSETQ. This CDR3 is CASSQDRGLDEKLFF. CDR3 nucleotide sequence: TGCGCCAGCAGCCAAGACAGGGGGTTAGATGAAAAACTGTTTTTT.

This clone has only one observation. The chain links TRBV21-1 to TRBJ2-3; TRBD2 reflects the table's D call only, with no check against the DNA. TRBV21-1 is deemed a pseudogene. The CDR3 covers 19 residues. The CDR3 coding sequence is TGTGCCAGCAGCAAAGGGCGGAGACTAGGGACCCGTGGCACAGATACGCAGTATTTT. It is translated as CASSKGRRLGTRGTDTQYF.

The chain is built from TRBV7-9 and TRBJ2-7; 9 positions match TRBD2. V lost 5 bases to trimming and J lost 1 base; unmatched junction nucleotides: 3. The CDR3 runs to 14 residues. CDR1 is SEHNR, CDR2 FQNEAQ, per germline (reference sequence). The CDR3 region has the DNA TGTGCCAGCAGCCGACTAGCGGATTCCTACGAGCAGTACTTC. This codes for CASSRLADSYEQYF. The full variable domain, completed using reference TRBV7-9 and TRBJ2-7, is DTGVSQNPRHKITKRGQNVTFRCDPISEHNRLYWYRQTLGQGPEFLTYFQNEAQLEKSRLLSDRFSAERPKGSFSTLEIQRTEQGDSAMYLCASSRLADSYEQYFGPGTRLTVT.

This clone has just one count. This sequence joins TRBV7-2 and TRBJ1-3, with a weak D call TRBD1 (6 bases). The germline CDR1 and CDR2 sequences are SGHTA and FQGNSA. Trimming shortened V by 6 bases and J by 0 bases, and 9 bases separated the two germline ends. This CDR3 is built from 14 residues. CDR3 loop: CASRKDSSGNTIYF. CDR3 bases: TGTGCCAGCAGAAAGGACAGCTCTGGAAACACCATATATTTT.

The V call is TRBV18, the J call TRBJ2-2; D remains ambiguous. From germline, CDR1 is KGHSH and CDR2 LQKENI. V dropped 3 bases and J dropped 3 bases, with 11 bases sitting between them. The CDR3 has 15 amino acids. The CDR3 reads CASSPPRLYTGELFF. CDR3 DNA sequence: TGTGCCAGCTCACCCCCGCGGTTGTACACCGGGGAGCTGTTTTTT.

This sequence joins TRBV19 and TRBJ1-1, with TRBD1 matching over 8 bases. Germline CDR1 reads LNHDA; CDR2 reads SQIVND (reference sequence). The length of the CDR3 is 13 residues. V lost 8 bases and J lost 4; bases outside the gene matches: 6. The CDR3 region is CASRDRGITEAFF. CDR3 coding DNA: TGTGCCAGTCGTGACAGGGGAATCACTGAAGCTTTCTTT. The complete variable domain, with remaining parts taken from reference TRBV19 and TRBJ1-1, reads DGGITQSPKYLFRKEGQNVTLSCEQNLNHDAMYWYRQDPGQGLRLIYYSQIVNDFQKGDIAEGYSVSREKKESFPLTVTSAQKNPTAFYLCASRDRGITEAFFGQGTRLTVV.

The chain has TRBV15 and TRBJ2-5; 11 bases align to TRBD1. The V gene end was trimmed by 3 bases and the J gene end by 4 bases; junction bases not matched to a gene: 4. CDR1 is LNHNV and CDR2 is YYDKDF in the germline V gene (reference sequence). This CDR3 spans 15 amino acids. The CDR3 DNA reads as TGTGCCACCAGCAGCCCGGACAGGGGGCGAGAGACCCAGTACTTC. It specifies CATSSPDRGRETQYF.

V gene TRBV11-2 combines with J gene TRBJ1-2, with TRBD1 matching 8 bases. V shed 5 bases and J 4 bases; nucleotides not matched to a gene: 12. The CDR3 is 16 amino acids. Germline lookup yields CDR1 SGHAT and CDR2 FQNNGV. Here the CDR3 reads CASSAHQRTGSYGYTF. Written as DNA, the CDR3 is TGTGCCAGCAGCGCCCACCAGAGGACAGGGAGCTATGGCTACACCTTC.

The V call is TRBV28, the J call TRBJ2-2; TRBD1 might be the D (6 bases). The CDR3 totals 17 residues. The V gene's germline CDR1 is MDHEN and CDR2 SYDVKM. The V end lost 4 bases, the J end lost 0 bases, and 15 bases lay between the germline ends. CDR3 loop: CASSSSRTAANTGELFF. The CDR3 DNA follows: TGTGCCAGCAGTTCTTCAAGGACAGCCGCGAACACCGGGGAGCTGTTTTTT.

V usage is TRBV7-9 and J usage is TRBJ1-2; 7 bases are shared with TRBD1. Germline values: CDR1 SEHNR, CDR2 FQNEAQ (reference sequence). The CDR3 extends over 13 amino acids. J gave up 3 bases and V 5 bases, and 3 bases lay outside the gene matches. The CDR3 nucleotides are TGTGCCAGCAGCCGACAGGGCGACTATGGCTACACCTTC. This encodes CASSRQGDYGYTF.

CDR3: CASRIRTANNEQFF. As DNA, the CDR3 is TGTGCCAGTAGAATCCGGACAGCTAACAATGAGCAGTTCTTC. The chain links TRBV19 to TRBJ2-1; D is perhaps TRBD1 (6 bases). CDR1 is LNHDA and CDR2 is SQIVND in the germline V gene (reference sequence). Deletions cut 6 bases from V and 5 bases from J, with 14 bases between. This CDR3 is built from 14 residues.

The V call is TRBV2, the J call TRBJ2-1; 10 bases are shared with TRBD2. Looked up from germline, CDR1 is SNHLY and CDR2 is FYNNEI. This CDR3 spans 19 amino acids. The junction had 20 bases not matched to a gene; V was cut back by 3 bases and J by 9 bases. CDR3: CASSDPRTAGGLDSIEQFF. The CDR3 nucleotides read TGTGCCAGCAGTGACCCCCGCACAGCGGGAGGGCTCGACTCTATTGAGCAGTTCTTC.

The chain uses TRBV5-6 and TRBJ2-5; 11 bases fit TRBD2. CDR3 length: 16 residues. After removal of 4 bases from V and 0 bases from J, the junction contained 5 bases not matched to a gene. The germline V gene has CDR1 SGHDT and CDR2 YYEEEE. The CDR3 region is CASSTRTSGYQETQYF. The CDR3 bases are TGTGCCAGCAGCACTCGGACTAGCGGGTACCAAGAGACCCAGTACTTC.